This T cell receptor (beta chain) is from a study of graft-versus-host responses after intestinal transplantation. Looked up from germline, CDR1 is GTSNPN and CDR2 is SVGIG (reference sequence). Trimming took off 0 bases at V and 0 bases at J, with 8 bases between the two ends. The CDR3 has 14 amino acids. Clones were sequenced by immunoSEQ multiplex PCR, and TCRdb holds only the in-frame ones, with some missing. The profile shows about 120,000 clones, 90% to 95% of them singletons. About this clone: The antigen is unknown.

The material was unstimulated CD8+ T cells sorted from spleen or lymph node cells, obtained before intestinal transplant. This chain joins TRBV30 and TRBJ1-1; no definite D call. This receptor was taken from a human donor who received an intestinal transplant. DNA of the CDR3: TGTGCCTGGAGTGTACTAGGGATGAACACTGAAGCTTTCTTT. Its translation is CAWSVLGMNTEAFF.